This TCR beta chain was retrieved from a study of beta chain features in type 1 diabetes. Study-level points and caveats: Type 1 diabetes patients had fewer VDJ junction insertions and more deletions. Patients and controls would be equally affected if PCR favored shorter templates. The study found moderately but significantly shorter TCRB CDR3s in all four CD4+ subsets of Type 1 diabetes patients.

Populations isolated by sorting all had purity greater than 98%. CDR3 size: 16 residues. V lost 4 bases to trimming and J lost 1 base, with 16 bases between them. Germline CDR1 LGHNA, CDR2 YSLEER. About this clone itself: Its target is not known.

As every portion of the isolated RNA was reverse transcribed, the sequencing read expressed TCRB transcripts. TCRdb keeps only in-frame clones here, not all; method: immunoSEQ multiplex PCR. The table records around 360,000 clones, roughly 12% of them present only once. The rearrangement links TRBV4-3 to TRBJ2-5; D may be TRBD1 (6 bases). The TCR sequence derives from a woman aged 18-30 years with type 1 diabetes. Sequenced: naive CD4+ T cells from blood. Here the CDR3 DNA reads TGCGCCAGCAGCCCGTCGGGACATGGGCCCCAAGAGACCCAGTACTTC. Its protein product is CASSPSGHGPQETQYF.